This T cell receptor beta chain was sequenced during a study of T cell responses to AZD1222 COVID-19 vaccine. Study results and caveats: Most donors were white British, females outnumbered males, and clonal diversity was possibly underestimated. CD4 TCRs covered the whole spike, strongest at regions 160-218 and 743-854. Sampling captured repertoires only after the peak T cell response.

The protocol was immunoSEQ multiplex PCR, while the TCRdb copy is restricted to in-frame clones and leaves out a portion. The table lists roughly 70,000 clones, roughly 80% of them singletons. Concerning this clone: What it binds is not known.

The CDR3 covers 15 residues. V lost 5 bases to trimming and J lost 6 bases; unmatched junction nucleotides: 9. Per the germline V gene, CDR1 is SEHNR and CDR2 is FQNEAQ (reference sequence). The TCR comes from an adult who received the AZD1222 COVID-19 vaccine. Material: peripheral blood, obtained 28 days after the second AZD1222 dose. The gene calls are TRBV7-9 and TRBJ2-3; 9 bases align to TRBD2. The chain's CDR3 is CASSQLAGLRDTQYF. The CDR3 DNA follows: TGTGCCAGCAGCCAACTAGCGGGTCTACGGGATACGCAGTATTTT. Based on the CDR3 plus reference TRBV7-9 and TRBJ2-3, the full variable domain is DTGVSQNPRHKITKRGQNVTFRCDPISEHNRLYWYRQTLGQGPEFLTYFQNEAQLEKSRLLSDRFSAERPKGSFSTLEIQRTEQGDSAMYLCASSQLAGLRDTQYFGPGTRLTVL.